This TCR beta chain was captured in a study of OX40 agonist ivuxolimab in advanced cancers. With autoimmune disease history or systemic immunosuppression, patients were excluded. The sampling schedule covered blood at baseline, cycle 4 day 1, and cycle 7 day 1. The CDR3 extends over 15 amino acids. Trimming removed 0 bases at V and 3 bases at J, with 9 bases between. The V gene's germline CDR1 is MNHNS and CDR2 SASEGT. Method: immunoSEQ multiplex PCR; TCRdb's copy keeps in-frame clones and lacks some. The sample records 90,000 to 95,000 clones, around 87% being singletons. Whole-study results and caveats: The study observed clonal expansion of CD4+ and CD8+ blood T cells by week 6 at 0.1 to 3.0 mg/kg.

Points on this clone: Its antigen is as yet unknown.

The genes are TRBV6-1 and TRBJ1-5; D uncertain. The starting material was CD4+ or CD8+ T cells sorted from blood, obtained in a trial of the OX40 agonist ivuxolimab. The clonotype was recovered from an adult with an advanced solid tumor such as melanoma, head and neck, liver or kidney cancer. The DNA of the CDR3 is TGTGCCAGCAGTGAAGCTGGGAGCCACAATCAGCCCCAGCATTTT. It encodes CASSEAGSHNQPQHF.